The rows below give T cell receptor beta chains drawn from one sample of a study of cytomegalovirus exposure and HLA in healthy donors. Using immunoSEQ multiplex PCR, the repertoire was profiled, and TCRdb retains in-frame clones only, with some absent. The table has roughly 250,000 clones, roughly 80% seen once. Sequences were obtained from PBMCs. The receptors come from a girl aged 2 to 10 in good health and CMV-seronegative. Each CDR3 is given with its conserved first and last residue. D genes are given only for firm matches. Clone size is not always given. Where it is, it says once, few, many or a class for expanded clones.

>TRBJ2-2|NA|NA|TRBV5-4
CASSLQGTGNTGELFF
TGTGCCAGCAGCTTACAGGGGACTGGAAACACCGGGGAGCTGTTTTTT
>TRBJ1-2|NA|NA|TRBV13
CASSLSRYYGYTF
TGTGCCAGCAGCTTAAGCCGCTACTATGGCTACACCTTC
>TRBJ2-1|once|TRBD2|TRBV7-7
CASSSGTSRGNEQFF
TGTGCCAGCAGCTCCGGGACTAGTCGGGGTAATGAGCAGTTCTTC
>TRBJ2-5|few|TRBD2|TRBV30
CAWSNAEAGGGRTQYF
TGTGCCTGGAGTAATGCGGAGGCGGGAGGGGGGAGGACCCAGTACTTC
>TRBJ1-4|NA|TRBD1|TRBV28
CASSRQGASGKLFF
TGTGCCAGCAGCAGACAGGGGGCATCAGGAAAACTGTTTTTT
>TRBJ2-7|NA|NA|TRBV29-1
CSGGRDYEQYF
TGCAGCGGCGGTCGGGATTACGAGCAGTACTTC
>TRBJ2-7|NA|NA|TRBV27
CASSLVSGSQSYEQYF
TGTGCCAGCAGTTTAGTATCGGGATCTCAGTCCTACGAGCAGTACTTC
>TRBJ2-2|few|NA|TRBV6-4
CASSDGTTGELFF
TGTGCCAGCAGTGACGGGACTACCGGGGAGCTGTTTTTT
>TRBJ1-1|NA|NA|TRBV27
CASTTAGNTEAFF
TGTGCCAGCACGACAGCCGGTAACACTGAAGCTTTCTTT
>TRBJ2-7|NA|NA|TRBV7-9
CASSPSSYEQYF
TGTGCCAGCAGCCCCAGCTCCTACGAGCAGTACTTC
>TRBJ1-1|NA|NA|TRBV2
CASRGGALGTGTEAFF
TGTGCCAGCAGGGGGGGGGCCCTTGGGACGGGCACTGAAGCTTTCTTT